The T cell receptor (beta chain) described here comes from a study of blood T cell repertoires in COVID-19. The overall study: Nucleic acid was either cDNA or gDNA, and it came from T cells, B-cell-depleted T cells, or PBMCs.

Germline values: CDR1 LNHNV, CDR2 YYDKDF (reference sequence). The ends were cut back, 3 bases at V and 6 bases at J, with 19 bases in the middle. The CDR3 has 16 amino acids. In the original workflow: Reference gene primer amplification gave estimated nucleated cell counts. Only in-frame clones appear in the TCRdb table, and some are missing; sequencing was by immunoSEQ multiplex PCR. The DNA gave D and trimming, while V, J and clone size come from that table. This sample yields some 55,000 clones, of which approximately 87% are seen a single time; 6% to 8.5% belongs to the top ten. The specimen was peripheral blood. The chain carries TRBV15 and TRBJ2-3; D remains ambiguous. This receptor was obtained from a man between 60 and 75 years old with acute or convalescent COVID-19. The CDR3: CATSRETSLVSDTQYF. CDR3 DNA sequence: TGTGCCACCAGCAGGGAGACCTCGCTCGTGTCGGATACGCAGTATTTT.